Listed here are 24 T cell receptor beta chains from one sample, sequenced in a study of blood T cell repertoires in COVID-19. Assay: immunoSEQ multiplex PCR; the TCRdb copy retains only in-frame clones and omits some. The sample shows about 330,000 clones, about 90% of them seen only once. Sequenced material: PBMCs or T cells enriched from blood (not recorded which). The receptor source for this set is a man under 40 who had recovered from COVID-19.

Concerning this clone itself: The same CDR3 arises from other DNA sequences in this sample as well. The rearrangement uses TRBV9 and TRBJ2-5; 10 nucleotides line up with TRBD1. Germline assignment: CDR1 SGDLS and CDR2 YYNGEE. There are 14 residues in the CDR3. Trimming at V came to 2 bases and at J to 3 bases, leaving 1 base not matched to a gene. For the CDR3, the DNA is TGTGCCAGCAGCGTGGGGACAGGGGAAGAGACCCAGTACTTC. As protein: CASSVGTGEETQYF.

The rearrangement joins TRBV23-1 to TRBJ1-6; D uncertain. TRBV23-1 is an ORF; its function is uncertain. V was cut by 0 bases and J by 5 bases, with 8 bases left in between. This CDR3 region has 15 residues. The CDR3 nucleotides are TGCGCCAGCAGTCAATCAACCAGGAATAATTCACCCCTCCACTTT. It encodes CASSQSTRNNSPLHF.

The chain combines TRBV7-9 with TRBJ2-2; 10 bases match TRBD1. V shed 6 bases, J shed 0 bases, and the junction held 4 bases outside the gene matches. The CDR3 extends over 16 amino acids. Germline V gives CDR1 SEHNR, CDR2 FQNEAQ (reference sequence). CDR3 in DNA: TGTGCCAGCAGACGGACAGGGGGGCCGAACACCGGGGAGCTGTTTTTT. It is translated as CASRRTGGPNTGELFF.

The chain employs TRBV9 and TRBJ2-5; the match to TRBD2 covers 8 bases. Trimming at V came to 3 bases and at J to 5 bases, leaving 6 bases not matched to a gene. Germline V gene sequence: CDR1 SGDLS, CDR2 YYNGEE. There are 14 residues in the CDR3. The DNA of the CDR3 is TGTGCCAGCAGCGCAGGTAGCGGGGCTGAGACCCAGTACTTC. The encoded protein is CASSAGSGAETQYF. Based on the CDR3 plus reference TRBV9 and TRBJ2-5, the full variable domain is DSGVTQTPKHLITATGQRVTLRCSPRSGDLSVYWYQQSLDQGLQFLIQYYNGEERAKGNILERFSAQQFPDLHSELNLSSLELGDSALYFCASSAGSGAETQYFGPGTRLLVL.

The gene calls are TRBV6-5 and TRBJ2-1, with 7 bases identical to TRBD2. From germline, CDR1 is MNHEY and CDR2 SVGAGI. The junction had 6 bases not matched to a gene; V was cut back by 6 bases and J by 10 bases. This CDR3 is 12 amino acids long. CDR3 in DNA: TGTGCCAGCAGCGCAGACGGGGGGGAGCAGTTCTTC. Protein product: CASSADGGEQFF.

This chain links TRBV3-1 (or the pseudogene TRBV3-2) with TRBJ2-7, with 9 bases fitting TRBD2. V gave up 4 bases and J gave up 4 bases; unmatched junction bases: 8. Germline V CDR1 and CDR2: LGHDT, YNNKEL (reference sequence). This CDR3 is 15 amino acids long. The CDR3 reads CASSPGAAGGYEQYF. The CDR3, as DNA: TGTGCCAGCAGCCCAGGAGCGGCGGGGGGGTACGAGCAGTACTTC.

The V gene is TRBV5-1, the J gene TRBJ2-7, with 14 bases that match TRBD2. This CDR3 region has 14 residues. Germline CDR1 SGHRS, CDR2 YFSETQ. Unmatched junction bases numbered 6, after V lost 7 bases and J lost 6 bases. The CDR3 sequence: CASRSGLAGVEQYF. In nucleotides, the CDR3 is TGCGCCAGCCGTTCGGGACTAGCGGGGGTCGAGCAGTACTTC. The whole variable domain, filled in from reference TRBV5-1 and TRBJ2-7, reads KAGVTQTPRYLIKTRGQQVTLSCSPISGHRSVSWYQQTPGQGLQFLFEYFSETQRNKGNFPGRFSGRQFSNSRSEMNVSTLELGDSALYLCASRSGLAGVEQYFGPGTRLTVT.

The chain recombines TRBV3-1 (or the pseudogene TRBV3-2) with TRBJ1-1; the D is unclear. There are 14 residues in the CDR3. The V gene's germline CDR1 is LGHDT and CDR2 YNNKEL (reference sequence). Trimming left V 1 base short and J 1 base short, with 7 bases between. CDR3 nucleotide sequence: TGTGCCAGCAGCCAAGCTCAGGCGAACACTGAAGCTTTCTTT. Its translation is CASSQAQANTEAFF.

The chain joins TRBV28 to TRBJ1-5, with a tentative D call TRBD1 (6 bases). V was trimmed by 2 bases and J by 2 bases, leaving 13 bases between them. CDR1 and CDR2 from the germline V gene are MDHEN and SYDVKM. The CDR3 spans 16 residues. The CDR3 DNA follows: TGTGCCAGCAGTTTACCTCAGGGGATTCGCAATCAGCCCCAGCATTTT. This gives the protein CASSLPQGIRNQPQHF.

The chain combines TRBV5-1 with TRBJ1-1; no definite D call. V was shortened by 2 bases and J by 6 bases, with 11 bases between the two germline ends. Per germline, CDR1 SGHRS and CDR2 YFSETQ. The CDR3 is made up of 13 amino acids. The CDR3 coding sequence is TGCGCCAGCAGCTTTGGGCTCGGCCCTGAAGCTTTCTTT. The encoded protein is CASSFGLGPEAFF.

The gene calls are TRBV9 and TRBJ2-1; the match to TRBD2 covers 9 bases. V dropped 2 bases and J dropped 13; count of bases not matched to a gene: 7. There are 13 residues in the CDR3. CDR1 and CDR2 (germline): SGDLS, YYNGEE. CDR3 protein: CASSVYSGGTQFF. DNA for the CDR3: TGTGCCAGCAGCGTGTATAGCGGGGGCACTCAGTTCTTC.

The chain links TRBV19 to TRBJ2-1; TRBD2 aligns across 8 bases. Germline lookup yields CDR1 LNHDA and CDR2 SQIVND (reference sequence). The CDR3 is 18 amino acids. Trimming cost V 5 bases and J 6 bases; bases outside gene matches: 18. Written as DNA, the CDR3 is TGTGCCAGTAGTGCCGAAATTTTTCAGCTAGCGGGCGGCAATGAGCAGTTCTTC. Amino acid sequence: CASSAEIFQLAGGNEQFF.

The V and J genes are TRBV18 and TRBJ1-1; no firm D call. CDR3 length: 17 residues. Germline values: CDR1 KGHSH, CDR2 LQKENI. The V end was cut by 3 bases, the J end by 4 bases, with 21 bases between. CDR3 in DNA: TGTGCCAGCTCACCGAACTTGGAGAGGGAGAGCGTCACTGAAGCTTTCTTT. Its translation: CASSPNLERESVTEAFF. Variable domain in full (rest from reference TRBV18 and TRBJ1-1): NAGVMQNPRHLVRRRGQEARLRCSPMKGHSHVYWYRQLPEEGLKFMVYLQKENIIDESGMPKERFSAEFPKEGPSILRIQQVVRGDSAAYFCASSPNLERESVTEAFFGQGTRLTVV.

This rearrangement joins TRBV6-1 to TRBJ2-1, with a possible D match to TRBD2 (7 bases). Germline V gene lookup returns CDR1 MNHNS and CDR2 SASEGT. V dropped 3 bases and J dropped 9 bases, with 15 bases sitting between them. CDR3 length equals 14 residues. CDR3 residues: CASSDEGGLTEQFF. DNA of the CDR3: TGTGCCAGCAGTGATGAGGGGGGGCTGACTGAGCAGTTCTTC.

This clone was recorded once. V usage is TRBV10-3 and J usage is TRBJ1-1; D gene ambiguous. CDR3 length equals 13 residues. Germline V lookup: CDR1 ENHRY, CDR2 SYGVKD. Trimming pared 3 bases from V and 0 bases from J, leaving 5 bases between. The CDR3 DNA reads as TGTGCCATCAGTGATCGTATGAACACTGAAGCTTTCTTT. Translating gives CAISDRMNTEAFF.

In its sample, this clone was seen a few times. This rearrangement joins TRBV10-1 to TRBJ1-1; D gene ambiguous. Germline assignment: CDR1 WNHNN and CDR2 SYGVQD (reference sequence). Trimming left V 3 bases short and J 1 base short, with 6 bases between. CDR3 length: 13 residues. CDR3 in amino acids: CASSEGRNTEAFF. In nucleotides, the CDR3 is TGCGCCAGCAGTGAAGGGAGGAACACTGAAGCTTTCTTT.

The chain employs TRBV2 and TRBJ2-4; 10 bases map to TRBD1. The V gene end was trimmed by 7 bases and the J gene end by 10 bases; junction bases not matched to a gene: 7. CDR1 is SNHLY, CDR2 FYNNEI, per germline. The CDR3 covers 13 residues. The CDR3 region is CASIRDRGEIQYF. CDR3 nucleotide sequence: TGTGCCAGCATACGGGACAGGGGTGAAATTCAGTACTTC.

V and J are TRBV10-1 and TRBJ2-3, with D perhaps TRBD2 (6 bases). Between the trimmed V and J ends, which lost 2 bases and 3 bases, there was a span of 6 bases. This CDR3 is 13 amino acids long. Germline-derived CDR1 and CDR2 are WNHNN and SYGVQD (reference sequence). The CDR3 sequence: CASSEAGTDTQYF. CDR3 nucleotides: TGCGCCAGCAGTGAGGCGGGGACAGATACGCAGTATTTT.

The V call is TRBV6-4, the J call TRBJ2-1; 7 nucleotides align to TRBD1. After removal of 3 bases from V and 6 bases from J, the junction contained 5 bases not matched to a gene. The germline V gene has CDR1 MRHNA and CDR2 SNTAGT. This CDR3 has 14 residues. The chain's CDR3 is CASSDQTGSNEQFF. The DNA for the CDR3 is TGTGCCAGCAGTGATCAGACAGGGTCCAATGAGCAGTTCTTC.

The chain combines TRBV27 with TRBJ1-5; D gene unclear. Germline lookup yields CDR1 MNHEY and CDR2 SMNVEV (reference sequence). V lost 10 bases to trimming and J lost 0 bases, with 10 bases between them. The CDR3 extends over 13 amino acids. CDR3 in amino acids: CATGSYSNQPQHF. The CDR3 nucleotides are TGTGCCACGGGATCTTATAGCAATCAGCCCCAGCATTTT.

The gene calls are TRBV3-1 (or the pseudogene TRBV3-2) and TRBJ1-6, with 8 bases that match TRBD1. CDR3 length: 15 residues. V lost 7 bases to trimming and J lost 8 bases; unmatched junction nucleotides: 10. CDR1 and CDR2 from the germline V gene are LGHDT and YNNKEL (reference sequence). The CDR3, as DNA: TGTGCCAGCACATTCAGGGGGCTTTTTGATTCACCCCTCCACTTT. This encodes CASTFRGLFDSPLHF.

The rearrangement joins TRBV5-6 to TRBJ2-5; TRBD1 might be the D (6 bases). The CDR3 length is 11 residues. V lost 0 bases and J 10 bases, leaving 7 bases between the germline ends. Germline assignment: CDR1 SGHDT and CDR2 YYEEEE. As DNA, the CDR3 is TGTGCCAGCAGCTTGGAGGGGGTCCAGTACTTC. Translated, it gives CASSLEGVQYF. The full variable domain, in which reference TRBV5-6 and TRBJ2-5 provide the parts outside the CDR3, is DAGVTQSPTHLIKTRGQQVTLRCSPKSGHDTVSWYQQALGQGPQFIFQYYEEEERQRGNFPDRFSGHQFPNYSSELNVNALLLGDSALYLCASSLEGVQYFGPGTRLLVL.

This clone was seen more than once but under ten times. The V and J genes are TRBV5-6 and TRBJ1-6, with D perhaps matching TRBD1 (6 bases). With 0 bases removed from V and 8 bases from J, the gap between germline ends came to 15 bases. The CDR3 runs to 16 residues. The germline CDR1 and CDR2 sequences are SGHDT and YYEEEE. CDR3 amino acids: CASSLGRWPGDSPLHF. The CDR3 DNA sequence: TGTGCCAGCAGCTTGGGTAGGTGGCCAGGGGATTCACCCCTCCACTTT.

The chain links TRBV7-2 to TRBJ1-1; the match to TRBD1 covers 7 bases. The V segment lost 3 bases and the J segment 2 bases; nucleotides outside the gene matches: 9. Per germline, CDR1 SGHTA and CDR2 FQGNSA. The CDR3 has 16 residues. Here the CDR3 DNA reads TGTGCCAGCAGCTTTCGACAGGGTCGGTTCAACACTGAAGCTTTCTTT. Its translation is CASSFRQGRFNTEAFF. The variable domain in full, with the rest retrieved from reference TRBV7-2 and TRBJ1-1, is GAGVSQSPSNKVTEKGKDVELRCDPISGHTALYWYRQSLGQGLEFLIYFQGNSAPDKSGLPSDRFSAERTGGSVSTLTIQRTQQEDSAVYLCASSFRQGRFNTEAFFGQGTRLTVV.